The entry below gives a single T cell receptor (beta chain) sequence along with its context. Its antigen remains unidentified. Using immunoSEQ multiplex PCR, the repertoire was profiled, and TCRdb retains in-frame clones only, with some absent. The data contain around 69,000 clones, approximately 94% of them singletons. The data belong to a study of CD4 T cells in relation to SARS-CoV-2 and coronaviruses. Across the study: Shared crossreactive spike epitopes were mapped to their HLA restriction. Overall study results and limits: Memory recall responses, not primary responses primed in culture, are what the assay detects. No donor gave both pre-pandemic and post-infection samples.

V lost 10 bases to trimming and J lost 3 bases, with 12 bases between them. Germline CDR1 reads MDHEN; CDR2 reads SYDVKM. The CDR3 is 12 residues long. Unexposed donor CD4+ T cells date from about 2011-2019, before the COVID-19 pandemic. The clonotype comes from a human donor in good health. The sample comprised naive CD4+ T cells from PBMCs. Subset indicated: naive CD4+ T cells isolated by negative enrichment. The rearrangement joins TRBV28 to TRBJ1-1; TRBD1 might be the D (6 bases). The DNA for the CDR3 is TGTGCCACAGCGAGGGGGTACACTGAAGCTTTCTTT. Translating gives CATARGYTEAFF.